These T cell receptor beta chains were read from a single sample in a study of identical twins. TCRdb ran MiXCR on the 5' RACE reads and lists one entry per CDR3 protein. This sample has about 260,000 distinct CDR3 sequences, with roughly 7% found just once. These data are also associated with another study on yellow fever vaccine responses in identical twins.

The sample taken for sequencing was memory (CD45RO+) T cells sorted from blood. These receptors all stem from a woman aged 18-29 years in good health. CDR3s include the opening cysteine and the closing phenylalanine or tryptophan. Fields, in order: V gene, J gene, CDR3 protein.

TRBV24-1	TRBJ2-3	CATSDPAVGFYSTDTQYF
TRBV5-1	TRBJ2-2	CASSMGGNTGELFF
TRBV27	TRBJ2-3	CASRKRAGAVINTDTQYF
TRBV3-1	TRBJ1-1	CASSDGPEVEAFF
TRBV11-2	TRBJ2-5	CASSLIAVGQTQYF
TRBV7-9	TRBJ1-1	CASSTHLQGDTEAFF
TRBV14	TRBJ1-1	CASSQLGGSTEAFF
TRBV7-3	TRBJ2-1	CASSSQGNDNEQFF
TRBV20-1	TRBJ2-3	CSAPTGVGDTQYF
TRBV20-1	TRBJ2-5	CSARDPGETQYF
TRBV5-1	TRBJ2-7	CASSLEYEQYF
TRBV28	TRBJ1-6	CASNPATGGNSPLHF
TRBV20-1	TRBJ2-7	CSGSPSGYEQYF
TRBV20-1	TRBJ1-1	CSASAGTGDTEAFF
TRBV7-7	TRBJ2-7	CASSPTDGYEQYF
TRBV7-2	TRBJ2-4	CASSQKPDRAKNIQYF
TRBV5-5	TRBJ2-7	CASSLATGVYEQYF
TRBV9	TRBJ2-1	CASSVGIGTEGYYNEQFF
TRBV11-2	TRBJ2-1	CASSLELRDRGSDEQFF
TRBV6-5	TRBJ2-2	CASSYWGAINTGELFF
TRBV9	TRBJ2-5	CASSVGGTAVNLRETQYF
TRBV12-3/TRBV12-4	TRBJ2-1	CASSLGGRAYNEQFF
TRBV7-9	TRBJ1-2	CAGASGYYGYTF
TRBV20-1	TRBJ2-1	CSGASGSRQVYEQFF
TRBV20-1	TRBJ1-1	CSARDSGQGRIEAFF
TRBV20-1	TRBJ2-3	CSARDGGGRTQYF
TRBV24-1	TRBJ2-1	CATSDGPTPGSYNEQFF
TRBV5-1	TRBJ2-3	CASSLGSGLAGASSTDTQYF
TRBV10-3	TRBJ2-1	CAISRGGGRKLAGGQSYNEQFF
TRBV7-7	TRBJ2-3	CASSVGGGTQYF
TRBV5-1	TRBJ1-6	CASSLGDIGSVYSPLHF
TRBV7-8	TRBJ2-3	CASSLAGTGTTDTQYF
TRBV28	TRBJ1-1	CASRNPGTGGHTEAFF
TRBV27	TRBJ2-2	CASSVDGRGLTGELFF
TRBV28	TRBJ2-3	CASTRLGPRLESTQYF
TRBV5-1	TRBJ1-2	CASSPYGGGGYTF
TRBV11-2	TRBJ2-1	CASSLDPLAGEQFF
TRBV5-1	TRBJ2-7	CASSLSDPAYEQYF
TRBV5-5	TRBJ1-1	CASSLIWGENTEAFF
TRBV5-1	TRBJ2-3	CASSSEANPHTDTQYF
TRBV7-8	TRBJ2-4	CASSPQAGIAKNIQYF
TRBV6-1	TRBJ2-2	CASSEAGSGELFF
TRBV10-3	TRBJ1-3	CAISESAVTIYF
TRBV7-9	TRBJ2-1	CASSRPGGSGEQFF
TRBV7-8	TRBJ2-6	CASSSLYRDRRPGANVLTF